This section outlines one T cell receptor beta chain sequence together with its context. Its specificity is unknown. The data originate from a study of beta chain features in type 1 diabetes. Findings of the study overall: cDNA sequencing could over-represent cells with high TCR expression. In every one of the four CD4+ subsets, TCRB CDR3s were moderately but significantly shorter in Type 1 diabetes patients. Shorter templates might be favored by PCR, and equally so in patients and in controls.

Only one heparinised blood draw was taken per donor, and its volume averaged about 120 mL. By way of CD45RO/CCR7/CD25/CD127/CD95/CD27, the CD4+ regulatory, stem cell-like memory, central memory and naive cells were sorted. Expressed TCRB transcripts were sequenced, since all the RNA that had been isolated was reverse transcribed. The assay was immunoSEQ multiplex PCR, and TCRdb's table has in-frame clones only and misses some. The profile covers a few hundred thousand clones, with roughly 14% appearing a single time and around 0.016% taken by the ten largest. This CDR3 region has 12 residues. CDR1 GTSNPN and CDR2 SVGIG come from the germline V gene (reference sequence). The ends were cut back, 3 bases at V and 4 bases at J, with 9 bases in the middle.

Specimen: naive CD4+ T cells from blood. This clonotype was sampled from a woman between 18 and 29 years old with type 1 diabetes. The chain employs TRBV30 and TRBJ1-2; D is possibly TRBD1 (5 bases). The CDR3 sequence is CAWRQGGYGYTF. CDR3 bases: TGTGCCTGGAGGCAGGGTGGCTATGGCTACACCTTC.